The 31 T cell receptor beta chains below come from one sample, sequenced in a study of CD8+CD57+ T cells in acquired aplastic anemia (dated by TCRdb to between 2017 and 2018). The listed sequencing device is Illumina HiSeq 2000. Profiling of TCR beta VDJ combinations and CDR3 sequences used genomic DNA as the template. The public reads were quality trimmed at Q25 with fastp and then assembled into clones with MiXCR by TCRdb, keeping productive beta chains. Rows are unified per CDR3 protein, each entry keeping the most common DNA and genes. Recorded for this sample are hundreds of thousands of distinct CDR3 sequences; approximately 32% of them occurred a single time. The ten largest clones capture 0.82% of the sample. Expansion of CD8+CD57+ cells had been shown by flow cytometry in the patients chosen for sequencing. What was sequenced was sorted CD4+, CD8+, or CD8+CD57+ T cells (not recorded which) from PBMCs. All receptors come from a human donor with aplastic anemia.

CDR3 residues: CASGLLGEQYF. CDR3 bases: TGTGCTAGTGGTTTGTTGGGGGAGCAGTATTTT. The V gene is TRBV12-5, the J gene TRBJ2-3; D assignment may be TRBD1 or TRBD2 (5 bases each). The V gene lost 2 bases and the J gene lost 11 bases, with 8 bases spanning the gap. Germline lookup yields CDR1 LGHNT and CDR2 FRNRAP. CDR3 length equals 11 residues.

V usage is TRBV7-9 and J usage is TRBJ1-2; unclear D gene. Per the germline V gene, CDR1 is SEHNR and CDR2 is FQNEAQ (reference sequence). Trimming removed 1 base from V and 6 bases from J, with 12 bases in between. This CDR3 contains 14 residues. CDR3 sequence: CASSLETFFNGYTF. The CDR3 DNA reads as TGTGCCAGCAGCTTAGAGACTTTTTTCAATGGCTACACCTTC.

CDR3 loop: CASSQDQGGSYEQYF. In nucleotides, the CDR3 is TGCGCCAGCAGCCAAGATCAGGGTGGGTCCTACGAGCAGTACTTC. The chain combines TRBV4-3 with TRBJ2-7; TRBD1 might be the D (5 bases). CDR1 is LGHNA and CDR2 is YSLEER in the germline V gene. There are 15 residues in the CDR3. V lost 0 bases, J lost 1 base, and 10 bases lay in between.

This clonotype was counted at least ten times. The chain employs TRBV25-1 and TRBJ2-7; 7 bases align to TRBD1. From germline, CDR1 is MGHDK and CDR2 SYGVNS. The ends lost 7 bases at V and 4 bases at J; junction bases unmatched: 7. The CDR3 covers 13 residues. The CDR3 DNA is TGTGCCAGCAACCGGGACAGAGATTACGAGCAGTACTTC. Amino acid sequence: CASNRDRDYEQYF.

This clonotype was counted many times. The chain joins TRBV9 to TRBJ1-5; no firm D call. This CDR3 is built from 15 residues. Germline-derived CDR1 and CDR2 are SGDLS and YYNGEE. Trimming took 1 base from V and 1 from J, leaving 9 bases between them. DNA for the CDR3: TGTGCCAGCAGCGTATCTGCAGACAGCAATCAGCCCCAGCATTTT. It translates to CASSVSADSNQPQHF.

This clonotype has just a few counts. A junction end diverges from the germline sequence, so it may reflect a read error. The chain joins TRBV10-3 to TRBJ1-5; no clear D. Germline CDR1 and CDR2: ENHRY and SYGVKD. The CDR3 sequence is 15 residues long. Here the CDR3 reads CASSFPGYSNQPQHF. The CDR3 bases are TGTGCCAGCAGTTTCCCCGGGTATAGCAATCAGCCCCAGCATTTT.

This rearrangement joins TRBV6-2 or TRBV6-3 to TRBJ1-1; maybe TRBD1 (5 bases). Trimming removed 5 bases at V and 7 bases at J, with 14 bases between. This CDR3 comprises 13 residues. The germline V gene has CDR1 MNHEY and CDR2 SVGEGT. The CDR3: CASSQTESGEAFF. As DNA, the CDR3 is TGTGCCAGCAGTCAGACAGAGTCAGGTGAAGCTTTCTTT.

In this sample, this clonotype turned up many times. The chain uses TRBV20-1 and TRBJ2-7; 9 nucleotides agree with TRBD2. Per the germline V gene, CDR1 is DFQATT and CDR2 is SNEGSKA (reference sequence). V was pared by 6 bases and J by 0 bases, with 6 bases of the junction left unmatched. This CDR3 contains 14 residues. The CDR3 nucleotides are TGCAGTGCAATAGCGGGGGTTACCTCCTACGAGCAGTACTTC. This codes for CSAIAGVTSYEQYF.

This clonotype was found many times. V is TRBV5-1 and J is TRBJ2-3; D may be TRBD2 (6 bases). Trimming pared 6 bases from V and 14 bases from J, leaving 19 bases between. In germline, CDR1 is SGHRS, CDR2 YFSETQ. The length of the CDR3 is 12 residues. CDR3 DNA: TGCGCCAGCACCGAAAGCGGGCTCCAACGGTATTTT. Its protein is CASTESGLQRYF.

DNA for the CDR3: TGTGCCAGCAGCCAAAATCTGGCAGGGAACACCGGGGAGCTGTTTTTT. This sequence encodes CASSQNLAGNTGELFF. The chain joins TRBV3-1 to TRBJ2-2; unclear D gene. The ends were cut back, 2 bases at V and 1 base at J, with 11 bases in the middle. CDR1 LGHDT and CDR2 YNNKEL come from the germline V gene (reference sequence). The CDR3 is 16 residues long.

The rearrangement links TRBV19 to TRBJ1-2, with TRBD1 matching 10 bases. This CDR3 spans 17 amino acids. J lost 6 bases, V lost 7 bases, and 17 bases had no gene match. Germline CDR1 LNHDA, CDR2 SQIVND (reference sequence). CDR3 loop: CASIPGATGGDGHGYTF. CDR3 coding DNA: TGTGCCAGTATCCCAGGGGCGACAGGGGGCGATGGCCATGGCTACACCTTC.

This clonotype was recorded many times. The V call is TRBV2, the J call TRBJ2-7, with D perhaps TRBD2 (7 bases). This CDR3 is 15 amino acids long. Germline V CDR1 and CDR2: SNHLY, FYNNEI. V lost 5 bases, J lost 2 bases, and 16 bases lay in between. The CDR3 spells CASSPSGGQAYEQYF. Here the CDR3 DNA reads TGTGCCAGCAGTCCCTCGGGGGGCCAGGCCTACGAGCAGTACTTC. Full variable domain (rest looked up from reference TRBV2 and TRBJ2-7): EPEVTQTPSHQVTQMGQEVILRCVPISNHLYFYWYRQILGQKVEFLVSFYNNEISEKSEIFDDQFSVERPDGSNFTLKIRSTKLEDSAMYFCASSPSGGQAYEQYFGPGTRLTVT.

The table lists this clonotype with a few counts. This chain links TRBV6-1 with TRBJ2-7; 9 bases align to TRBD1. Germline V gene data show CDR1 as MNHNS and CDR2 as SASEGT. The J segment lost 0 bases and the V segment lost 4 bases, leaving 7 bases of the junction unmatched. This CDR3 has 16 residues. CDR3 amino acids: CASSGGQGTPSYEQYF. The CDR3, as DNA: TGTGCCAGCAGTGGAGGACAGGGGACGCCCTCCTACGAGCAGTACTTC.

This clonotype was detected many times. The chain combines TRBV7-2 with TRBJ2-7, with D maybe TRBD1 (6 bases). CDR1 is SGHTA and CDR2 is FQGNSA in the germline V gene. The CDR3 has 14 residues. Trimming took off 4 bases at V and 7 bases at J, with 17 bases between the two ends. In DNA form, the CDR3 reads TGTGCCAGCAGCTACACACAGGGAGTCTCGGAGCAGTACTTC. Protein: CASSYTQGVSEQYF. Full variable domain (rest looked up from reference TRBV7-2 and TRBJ2-7): GAGVSQSPSNKVTEKGKDVELRCDPISGHTALYWYRQSLGQGLEFLIYFQGNSAPDKSGLPSDRFSAERTGGSVSTLTIQRTQQEDSAVYLCASSYTQGVSEQYFGPGTRLTVT.

This clonotype was found a few times. The V gene is TRBV20-1, the J gene TRBJ1-1; D gene unclear. The CDR3 is 15 amino acids. From germline, CDR1 is DFQATT and CDR2 SNEGSKA (reference sequence). With 6 bases removed from V and 2 bases from J, the gap between germline ends came to 19 bases. The CDR3 loop is CSAAAWRIQNTEAFF. CDR3 coding DNA: TGCAGTGCAGCAGCGTGGCGGATCCAAAACACTGAAGCTTTCTTT.

Ten or more counts support this clonotype. The chain links TRBV7-6 to TRBJ1-5; D unresolved. Germline V lookup: CDR1 SGHVS, CDR2 FNYEAQ. The V end lost 4 bases, the J end lost 0 bases, and 13 bases lay between the germline ends. This CDR3 has 16 amino acids. The CDR3 DNA reads TGTGCCAGCAGCTCAGACACCTACCTTAGCAATCAGCCCCAGCATTTT. It is translated as CASSSDTYLSNQPQHF.

The sample holds a few counts of this clonotype. The chain has TRBV4-2 and TRBJ2-7, with TRBD2 matching 7 bases. The CDR3 loop spans 16 amino acids. Losses at the gene ends were 4 bases for V and 2 bases for J; bases not matched to a gene: 11. CDR1 and CDR2 (germline): LGHNA, YNFKEQ. CDR3 residues: CASSPGRALPPYEQYF. CDR3 bases: TGTGCCAGCAGCCCGGGGAGGGCCCTCCCCCCCTACGAGCAGTACTTC.

For this clonotype: A junction end diverges from the germline sequence, so it may reflect a read error. The genes are TRBV19 and TRBJ2-5, with D perhaps matching TRBD1 or TRBD2 (5 bases each). Per the germline V gene, CDR1 is LNHDA and CDR2 is SQIVND (reference sequence). The CDR3 runs to 13 residues. Here the CDR3 DNA reads TGTGCCAGTAGTAGGGGGATCCAAGGGACCCAGTACTTC. Protein sequence: CASSRGIQGTQYF.

This clonotype was picked up a small number of times. Germline is not matched at one junction end, which may reflect a read error. J is TRBJ1-2 and V is TRBV24-1, with TRBD1 as a possible D gene (5 bases). This CDR3 region has 15 residues. Germline-derived CDR1 and CDR2 are KGHDR and SFDVKD. The CDR3 loop reads CASSYESGQAYGYTF. DNA of the CDR3: TGTGCCAGCAGTTATGAATCGGGGCAGGCCTATGGCTACACCTTC.

The chain employs TRBV25-1 and TRBJ1-6, with D possibly matching TRBD1 (5 bases). Germline CDR1 reads MGHDK; CDR2 reads SYGVNS. The length of the CDR3 is 17 residues. V lost 2 bases and J 6 bases, leaving 17 bases between the germline ends. The CDR3 DNA follows: TGTGCCAGCAGTGAAGTGGAGCAGGGACGACTTAATTCACCCCTCCACTTT. Translated, it gives CASSEVEQGRLNSPLHF.

This clonotype was found a few times. V and J are TRBV5-1 and TRBJ1-4; D call uncertain. Trimming took off 2 bases at V and 8 bases at J, with 7 bases between the two ends. CDR3 length: 12 residues. Germline V gene data show CDR1 as SGHRS and CDR2 as YFSETQ. CDR3 region: CASSFNGEKLFF. For the CDR3, the DNA is TGCGCCAGCAGCTTTAATGGAGAAAAACTGTTTTTT.

V and J are TRBV9 and TRBJ1-1; possible D gene TRBD1, 5 bases. The CDR3 spans 14 residues. Germline V gene data show CDR1 as SGDLS and CDR2 as YYNGEE. V dropped 4 bases and J dropped 6 bases, with 16 bases sitting between them. This CDR3 is CASSTTGGEAEAFF. CDR3 bases: TGTGCCAGCAGCACCACCGGGGGGGAGGCTGAAGCTTTCTTT.

This sequence joins TRBV12-3 or TRBV12-4 and TRBJ1-2; D gene unclear. The CDR3 is 14 amino acids. V dropped 3 bases and J dropped 4 bases, with 12 bases sitting between them. Here the CDR3 DNA reads TGTGCCAGCAGTTTCGGGGTGGGAACCTATGGCTACACCTTC. It specifies CASSFGVGTYGYTF.

The V call is TRBV19, the J call TRBJ2-1, with TRBD1 matching over 9 bases. With 6 bases clipped from V and 9 bases from J, the junction kept 12 bases outside the gene matches. The CDR3 sequence is 15 residues long. Germline V lookup: CDR1 LNHDA, CDR2 SQIVND (reference sequence). CDR3 nucleotide sequence: TGTGCCAGTAGGACACCGGGACAGGGAACAACTGAGCAGTTCTTC. Encoded protein: CASRTPGQGTTEQFF.

The chain employs TRBV15 and TRBJ2-7, with D perhaps TRBD2 (5 bases). V was pared by 4 bases and J by 5 bases, with 12 bases between. The CDR3 runs 13 residues. Per germline, CDR1 LNHNV and CDR2 YYDKDF (reference sequence). The CDR3: CATSIRGAHEQYF. The DNA for the CDR3 is TGTGCCACCAGCATTCGGGGAGCACACGAGCAGTACTTC. Together with reference TRBV15 and TRBJ2-7, the CDR3 gives the full variable domain: DAMVIQNPRYQVTQFGKPVTLSCSQTLNHNVMYWYQQKSSQAPKLLFHYYDKDFNNEADTPDNFQSRRPNTSFCFLDIRSPGLGDTAMYLCATSIRGAHEQYFGPGTRLTVT.

This clonotype was seen only a few times. J is TRBJ2-1 and V is TRBV19; tentatively, D is TRBD2 (6 bases). From germline, CDR1 is LNHDA and CDR2 SQIVND (reference sequence). V lost 8 bases to trimming and J lost 1 base, with 12 bases between them. CDR3 length: 14 residues. CDR3 DNA: TGTGCCAGTGGGGACTGGCGTTCCTACAATGAGCAGTTCTTC. This gives the protein CASGDWRSYNEQFF.

Concerning this clonotype itself: Given a much more abundant clone one base away, this may be a read error. The chain joins TRBV24-1 to TRBJ2-1, with a tentative D call TRBD1 (6 bases). Trimming took 3 bases from V and 8 from J, leaving 16 bases between them. The CDR3 sequence is 15 residues long. Germline-derived CDR1 and CDR2 are KGHDR and SFDVKD. The CDR3 DNA follows: TGTGCCACCAGTGATCCGGACGGGACATACGATGAGCAGTTCTTC. Translation gives CATSDPDGTYDEQFF.

The genes are TRBV4-1 and TRBJ2-1, with D hard to call. Germline V CDR1 and CDR2: MGHRA, YSYEKL. Trimming removed 1 base from V and 0 bases from J, with 16 bases in between. The CDR3 has 18 amino acids. The CDR3 DNA reads TGCGCCAGCAGCCAAGTCGCGGCAAACTTTAGCTCCTACAATGAGCAGTTCTTC. Encoded protein: CASSQVAANFSSYNEQFF.

The chain joins TRBV7-3 to TRBJ1-1; D remains ambiguous. This CDR3 is 14 amino acids long. CDR1 is SGHTA, CDR2 FQGTGA, per germline. The ends were cut back, 6 bases at V and 6 bases at J, with 17 bases in the middle. CDR3 nucleotides: TGTGCCAGCAGTTCTCCCGATGGTACCCCTGAAGCTTTCTTT. As protein: CASSSPDGTPEAFF.

The V call is TRBV11-2, the J call TRBJ1-3, with TRBD1 matching 8 bases. The CDR3 consists of 16 residues. CDR1 is SGHAT, CDR2 FQNNGV, per germline. With V trimmed by 5 bases and J by 2 bases, 8 bases remained unmatched. CDR3 nucleotide sequence: TGTGCCAGCAGCACTAGACCGGGACAGGCTGGAAACACCATATATTTT. This encodes CASSTRPGQAGNTIYF.

A remark on this clonotype: Just one base apart from a much larger clone, this may be a read error. The chain recombines TRBV19 with TRBJ2-7, with 8 bases aligning to TRBD1. The junction had 8 bases not matched to a gene; V was cut back by 8 bases and J by 2 bases. Germline CDR1 reads LNHDA; CDR2 reads SQIVND (reference sequence). The CDR3 is 14 residues long. In DNA form, the CDR3 reads TGTGCCAGTTCCAGGACAGGGCTTCCCTACGAGCAGTACTTC. It codes for CASSRTGLPYEQYF.